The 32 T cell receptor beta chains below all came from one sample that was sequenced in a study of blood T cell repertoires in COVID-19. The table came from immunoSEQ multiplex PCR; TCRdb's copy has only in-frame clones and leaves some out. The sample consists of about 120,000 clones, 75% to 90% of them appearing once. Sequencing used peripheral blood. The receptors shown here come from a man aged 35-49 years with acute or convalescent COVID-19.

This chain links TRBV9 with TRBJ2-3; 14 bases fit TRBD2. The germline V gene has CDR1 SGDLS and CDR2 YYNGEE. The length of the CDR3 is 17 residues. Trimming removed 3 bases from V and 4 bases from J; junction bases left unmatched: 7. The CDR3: CASSESGLAGGPDTQYF. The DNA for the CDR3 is TGTGCCAGCAGCGAATCTGGACTAGCGGGAGGCCCAGATACGCAGTATTTT.

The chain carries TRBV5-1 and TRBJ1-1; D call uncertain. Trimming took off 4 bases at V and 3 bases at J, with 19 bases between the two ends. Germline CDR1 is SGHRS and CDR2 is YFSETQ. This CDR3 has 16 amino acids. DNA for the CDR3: TGCGCCAGCAGCCCCCGGACGGAGGAACTATACACTGAAGCTTTCTTT. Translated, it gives CASSPRTEELYTEAFF.

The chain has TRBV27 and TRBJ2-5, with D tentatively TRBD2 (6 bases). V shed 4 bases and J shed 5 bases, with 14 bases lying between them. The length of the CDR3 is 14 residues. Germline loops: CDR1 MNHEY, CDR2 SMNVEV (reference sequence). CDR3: CASSSPPRGETQYF. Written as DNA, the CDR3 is TGTGCCAGCAGTTCTCCTCCCCGGGGGGAGACCCAGTACTTC.

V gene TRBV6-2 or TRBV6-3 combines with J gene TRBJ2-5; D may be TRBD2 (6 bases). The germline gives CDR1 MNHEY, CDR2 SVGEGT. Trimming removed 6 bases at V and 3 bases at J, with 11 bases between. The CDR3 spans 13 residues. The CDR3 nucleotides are TGTGCCAGCAGCTGGGACTGGGAAGAGACCCAGTACTTC. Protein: CASSWDWEETQYF.

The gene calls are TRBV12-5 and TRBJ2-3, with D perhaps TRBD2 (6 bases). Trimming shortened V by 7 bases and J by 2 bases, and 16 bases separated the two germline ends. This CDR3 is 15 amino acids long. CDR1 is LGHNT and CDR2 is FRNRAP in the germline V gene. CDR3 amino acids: CASAGTRTNTDTQYF. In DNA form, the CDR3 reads TGTGCTAGTGCCGGGACCCGGACTAACACAGATACGCAGTATTTT.

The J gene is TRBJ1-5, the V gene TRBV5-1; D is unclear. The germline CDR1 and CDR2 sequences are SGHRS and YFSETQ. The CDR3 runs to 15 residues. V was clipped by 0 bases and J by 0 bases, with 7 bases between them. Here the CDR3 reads CASSLDNYSNQPQHF. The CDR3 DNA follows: TGCGCCAGCAGCTTGGACAATTATAGCAATCAGCCCCAGCATTTT.

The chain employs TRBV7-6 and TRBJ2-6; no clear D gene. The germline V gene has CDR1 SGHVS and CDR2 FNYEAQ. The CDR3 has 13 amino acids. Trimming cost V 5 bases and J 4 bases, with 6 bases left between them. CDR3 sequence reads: CASSAEGANVLTF. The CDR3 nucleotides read TGTGCCAGCAGCGCGGAGGGGGCCAACGTCCTGACTTTC.

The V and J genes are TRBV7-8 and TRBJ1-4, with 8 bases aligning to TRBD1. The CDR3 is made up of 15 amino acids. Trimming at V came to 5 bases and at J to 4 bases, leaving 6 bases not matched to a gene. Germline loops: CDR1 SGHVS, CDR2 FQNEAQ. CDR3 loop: CASSLHRGDNEKLFF. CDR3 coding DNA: TGTGCCAGCAGCCTGCACAGGGGGGATAATGAAAAACTGTTTTTT.

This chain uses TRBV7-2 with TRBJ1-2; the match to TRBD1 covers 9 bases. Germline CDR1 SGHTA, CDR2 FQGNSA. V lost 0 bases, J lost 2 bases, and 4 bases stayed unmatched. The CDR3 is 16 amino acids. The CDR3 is CASSLATGQGNYGYTF. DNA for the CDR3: TGTGCCAGCAGCTTAGCCACGGGACAGGGCAACTATGGCTACACCTTC.

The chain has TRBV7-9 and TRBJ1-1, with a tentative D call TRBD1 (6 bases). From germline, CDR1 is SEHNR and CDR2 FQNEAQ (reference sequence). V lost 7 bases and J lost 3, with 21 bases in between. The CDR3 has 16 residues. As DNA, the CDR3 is TGTGCCAGCACCACATCGAGACAGGTAGGGTACACTGAAGCTTTCTTT. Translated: CASTTSRQVGYTEAFF.

CDR3 sequence (DNA): TGCGCCAGCAGCCAAGATTCGGGGGATGGCTATGGCTACACCTTC. It codes for CASSQDSGDGYGYTF. This sequence joins TRBV4-3 and TRBJ1-2; D is perhaps TRBD1 (5 bases). CDR1 LGHNA and CDR2 YSLEER come from the germline V gene. Trimming took 0 bases from V and 4 from J, leaving 12 bases between them. This CDR3 is 15 amino acids long.

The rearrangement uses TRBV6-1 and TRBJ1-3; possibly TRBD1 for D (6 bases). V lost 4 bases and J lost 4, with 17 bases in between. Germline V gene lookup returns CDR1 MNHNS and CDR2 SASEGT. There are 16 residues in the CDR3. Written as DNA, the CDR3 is TGTGCCAGCAGTGTTCAACAGGGTCGGAGAGGAAACACCATATATTTT. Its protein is CASSVQQGRRGNTIYF.

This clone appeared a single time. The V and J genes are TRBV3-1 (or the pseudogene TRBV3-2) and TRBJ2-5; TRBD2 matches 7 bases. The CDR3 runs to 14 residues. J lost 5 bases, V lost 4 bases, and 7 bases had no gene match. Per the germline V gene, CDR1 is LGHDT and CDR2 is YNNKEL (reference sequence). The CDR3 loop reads CASSPGAGRETQYF. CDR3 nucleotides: TGTGCCAGCAGCCCTGGGGCCGGGAGGGAGACCCAGTACTTC.

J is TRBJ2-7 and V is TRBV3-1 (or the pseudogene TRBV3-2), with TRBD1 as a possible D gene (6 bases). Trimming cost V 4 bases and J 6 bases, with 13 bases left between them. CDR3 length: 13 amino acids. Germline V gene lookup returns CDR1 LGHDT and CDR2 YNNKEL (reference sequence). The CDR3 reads CASSLQQGSEQYF. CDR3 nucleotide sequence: TGTGCCAGCAGCCTTCAACAGGGATCCGAGCAGTACTTC.

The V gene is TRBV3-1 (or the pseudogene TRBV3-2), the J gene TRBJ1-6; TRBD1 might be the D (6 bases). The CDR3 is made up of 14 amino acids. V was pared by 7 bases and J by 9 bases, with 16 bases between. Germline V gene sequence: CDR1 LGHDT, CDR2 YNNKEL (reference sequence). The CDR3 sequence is CASTPGQLGSPLHF. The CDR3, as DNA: TGTGCCAGCACTCCGGGACAACTGGGTTCACCCCTCCACTTT.

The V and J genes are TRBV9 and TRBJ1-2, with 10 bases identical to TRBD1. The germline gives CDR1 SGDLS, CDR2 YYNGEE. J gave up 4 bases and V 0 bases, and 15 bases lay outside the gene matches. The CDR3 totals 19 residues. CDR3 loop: CASSVDPGDRGARSYGYTF. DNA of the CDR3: TGTGCCAGCAGCGTAGATCCAGGGGACAGGGGCGCCCGGAGCTATGGCTACACCTTC.

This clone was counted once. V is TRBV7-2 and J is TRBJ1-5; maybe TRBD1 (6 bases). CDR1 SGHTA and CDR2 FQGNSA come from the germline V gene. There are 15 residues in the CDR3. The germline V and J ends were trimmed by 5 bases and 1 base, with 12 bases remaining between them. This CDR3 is CASSRTAPSNQPQHF. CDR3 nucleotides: TGTGCCAGCAGCAGGACAGCGCCCAGCAATCAGCCCCAGCATTTT.

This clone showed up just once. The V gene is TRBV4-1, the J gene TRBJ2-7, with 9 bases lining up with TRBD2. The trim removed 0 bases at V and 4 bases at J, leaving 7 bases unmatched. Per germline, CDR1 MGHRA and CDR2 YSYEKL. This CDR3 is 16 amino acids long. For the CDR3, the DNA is TGCGCCAGCAGCCAAGATCTTGGGACTAGCACTTACGAGCAGTACTTC. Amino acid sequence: CASSQDLGTSTYEQYF.

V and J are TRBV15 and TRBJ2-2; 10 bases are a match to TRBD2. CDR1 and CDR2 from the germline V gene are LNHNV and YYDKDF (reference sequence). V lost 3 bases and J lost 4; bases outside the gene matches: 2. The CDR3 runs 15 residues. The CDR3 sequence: CATSSGTSVTGELFF. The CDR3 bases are TGTGCCACCAGCAGTGGGACTAGCGTCACCGGGGAGCTGTTTTTT.

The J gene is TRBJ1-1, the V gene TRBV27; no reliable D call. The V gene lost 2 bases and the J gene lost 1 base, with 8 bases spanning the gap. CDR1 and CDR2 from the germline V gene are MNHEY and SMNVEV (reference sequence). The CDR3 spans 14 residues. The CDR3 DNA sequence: TGTGCCAGCAGTTTACTATTCGGGAACACTGAAGCTTTCTTT. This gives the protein CASSLLFGNTEAFF.

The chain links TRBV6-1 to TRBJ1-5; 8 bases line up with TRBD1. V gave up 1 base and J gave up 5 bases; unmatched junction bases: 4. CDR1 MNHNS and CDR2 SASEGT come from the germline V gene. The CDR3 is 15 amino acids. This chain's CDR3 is CASSEDRGFYQPQHF. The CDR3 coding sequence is TGTGCCAGCAGTGAAGACAGGGGGTTTTATCAGCCCCAGCATTTT.

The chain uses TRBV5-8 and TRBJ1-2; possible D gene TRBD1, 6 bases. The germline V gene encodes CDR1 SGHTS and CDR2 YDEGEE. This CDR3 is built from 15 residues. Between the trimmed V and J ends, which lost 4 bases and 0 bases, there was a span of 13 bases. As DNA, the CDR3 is TGTGCCAGCAGCGGACGGACAGCTACTAACTATGGCTACACCTTC. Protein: CASSGRTATNYGYTF.

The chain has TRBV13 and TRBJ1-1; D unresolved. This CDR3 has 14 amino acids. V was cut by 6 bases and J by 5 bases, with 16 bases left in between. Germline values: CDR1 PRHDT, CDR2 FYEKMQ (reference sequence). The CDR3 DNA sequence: TGTGCCAGCAGATATTTATCCGCGGGTACTGAAGCTTTCTTT. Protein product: CASRYLSAGTEAFF.

The CDR3 region is CAISAEITDTQYF. The CDR3 DNA sequence: TGTGCCATCAGTGCGGAGATCACAGATACGCAGTATTTT. The rearrangement links TRBV10-3 to TRBJ2-3, with unresolved D. Between the trimmed V and J ends, which lost 4 bases and 2 bases, there was a span of 7 bases. Germline V gene lookup returns CDR1 ENHRY and CDR2 SYGVKD. The CDR3 totals 13 residues.

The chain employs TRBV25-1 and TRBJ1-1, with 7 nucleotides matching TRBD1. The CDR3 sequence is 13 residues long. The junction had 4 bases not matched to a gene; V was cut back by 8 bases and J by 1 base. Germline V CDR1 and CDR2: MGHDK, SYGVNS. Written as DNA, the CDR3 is TGTGCCAGCGGGGACAGCGAGAACACTGAAGCTTTCTTT. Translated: CASGDSENTEAFF.

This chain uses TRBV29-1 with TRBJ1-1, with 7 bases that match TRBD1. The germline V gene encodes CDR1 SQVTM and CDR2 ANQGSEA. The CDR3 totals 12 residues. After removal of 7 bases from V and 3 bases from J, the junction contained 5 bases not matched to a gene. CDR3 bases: TGCAGCGCTGCCCAGGGGGACACTGAAGCTTTCTTT. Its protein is CSAAQGDTEAFF.

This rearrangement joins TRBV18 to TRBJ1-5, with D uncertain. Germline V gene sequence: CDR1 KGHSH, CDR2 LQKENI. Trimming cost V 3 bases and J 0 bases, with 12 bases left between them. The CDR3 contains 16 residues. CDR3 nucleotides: TGTGCCAGCTCACCCTGGTCTCGGGATAGCAATCAGCCCCAGCATTTT. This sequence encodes CASSPWSRDSNQPQHF.

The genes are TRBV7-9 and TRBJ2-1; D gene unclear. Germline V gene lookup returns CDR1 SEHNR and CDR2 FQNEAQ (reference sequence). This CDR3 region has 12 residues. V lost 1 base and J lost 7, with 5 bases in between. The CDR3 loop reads CASSLESNEQFF. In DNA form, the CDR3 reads TGTGCCAGCAGCTTAGAATCGAATGAGCAGTTCTTC.

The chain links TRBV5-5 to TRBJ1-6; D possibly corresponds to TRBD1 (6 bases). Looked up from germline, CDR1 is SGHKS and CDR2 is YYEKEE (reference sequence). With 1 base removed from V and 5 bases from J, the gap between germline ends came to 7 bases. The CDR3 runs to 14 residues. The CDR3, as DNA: TGTGCCAGCAGCTTGCAGGGGAATAATTCACCCCTCCACTTT. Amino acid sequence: CASSLQGNNSPLHF.

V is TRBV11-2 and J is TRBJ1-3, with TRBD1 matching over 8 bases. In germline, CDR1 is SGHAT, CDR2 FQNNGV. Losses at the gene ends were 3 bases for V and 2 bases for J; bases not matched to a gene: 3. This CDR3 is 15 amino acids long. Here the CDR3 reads CASSLDRAPGNTIYF. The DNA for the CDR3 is TGTGCCAGCAGCTTGGACAGGGCCCCTGGAAACACCATATATTTT.

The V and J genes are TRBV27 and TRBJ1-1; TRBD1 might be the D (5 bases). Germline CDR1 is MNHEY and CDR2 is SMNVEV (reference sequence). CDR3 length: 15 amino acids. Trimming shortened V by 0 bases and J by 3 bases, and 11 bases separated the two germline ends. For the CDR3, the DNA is TGTGCCAGCAGTTTATCCAGGGTTCAGGACACTGAAGCTTTCTTT. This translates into CASSLSRVQDTEAFF.

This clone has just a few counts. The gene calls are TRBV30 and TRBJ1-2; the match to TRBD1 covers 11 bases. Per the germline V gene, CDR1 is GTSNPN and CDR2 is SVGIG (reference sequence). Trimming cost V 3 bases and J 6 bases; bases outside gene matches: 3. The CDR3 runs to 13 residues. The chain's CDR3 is CAWSPGQGDGYTF. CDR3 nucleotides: TGTGCCTGGAGCCCGGGACAGGGGGATGGCTACACCTTC.